This TCR beta chain came from a study of blood T cell repertoires in COVID-19. Study in general: The origin of the acute and convalescent COVID-19 samples was the United States, Italy and Spain. The cDNA or gDNA used as material had been derived from T cells, B-cell-depleted T cells, or PBMCs.

Germline values: CDR1 SEHNR, CDR2 FQNEAQ (reference sequence). This CDR3 spans 17 amino acids. The ends lost 5 bases at V and 4 bases at J; junction bases unmatched: 10. In the study's own analysis: How many nucleated cells were present was estimated from reference gene primer amplification. Produced via immunoSEQ multiplex PCR; TCRdb's table is partial and in-frame only. That table is the source of V, J and clone size, and D and trimming were worked out from the DNA. The sample has 200,000 or so clones, under 85% seen once. This clone was counted once. The source of this sequence is a man aged 55 to 70 with active or convalescent COVID-19. The sequencing sample was made of peripheral blood. The chain is built from TRBV7-9 and TRBJ2-5; TRBD2 agrees at 13 bases. CDR3 nucleotide sequence: TGTGCCAGCAGCCCTGGGACGACTAGCGGGAGGTCAGAGACCCAGTACTTC. Amino acid sequence: CASSPGTTSGRSETQYF.